This T cell receptor beta chain was profiled in a study of cytomegalovirus exposure and HLA in healthy donors. Study in general: Most genotyped donors, approximately 77% of more than 300, had Caucasian-associated genetic ancestry. Study-level findings and limits: The study put some 160 TCR beta chains on its list as cytomegalovirus-associated. The likely origin of a cluster of highly shared sequence variants was a sequencing artifact. The study found most TCR sequences rare, yet found some public TCRs in many donors.

Primers for the PCR totalled 60 Vbeta and 13 Jbeta. Produced via immunoSEQ multiplex PCR; TCRdb's table is partial and in-frame only. The sample records over 150,000 clones, 80% being singletons. The CDR3 extends over 16 amino acids. The trim removed 1 base at V and 9 bases at J, leaving 10 bases unmatched. Per germline, CDR1 SGHNT and CDR2 YYREEE (reference sequence). A remark on this clone: Its antigen is currently unknown.

The sequence came from a woman in her forties or fifties in good health and CMV-seropositive. The sequenced sample was PBMCs. V is TRBV5-4 and J is TRBJ2-1; TRBD2 matches at 10 bases. The CDR3 protein is CASSLKKTSGTGEQFF. The CDR3 coding sequence is TGTGCCAGCAGCTTGAAGAAAACTAGCGGGACGGGTGAGCAGTTCTTC.